Sequencing of this TCR beta chain was carried out in a study of shared clonotypes between healthy human individuals. Study summary: The donors, a couple of women and a few men, were aged 18 to 49.

CDR1 and CDR2 (germline): GTSNPN, SVGIG (reference sequence). This CDR3 has 12 amino acids. V was pared by 0 bases and J by 7 bases, with 9 bases between. To note about this clone: Its matching antigen is unknown. Other nucleotide sequences in the sample specify the same CDR3.

General study findings and limits: Naive subsets generally had larger estimated richness than memory subsets. Non-shared clonotypes had lower generation probabilities than clonotypes shared by all four sorted-subset donors.

Here immunoSEQ multiplex PCR was the method, and the copy in TCRdb shows in-frame clones only, minus some. The sample contains around 2.1 million clones, approximately 94% of which appear only once. The receptor comes from a man between 18 and 29 years old in good health. This chain joins TRBV30 and TRBJ1-2, with D perhaps TRBD1 (5 bases). The sequencing sample was made of naive CD4+ T cells sorted from blood. Indicated subset: CD45RA+ positively selected. Written as DNA, the CDR3 is TGTGCCTGGAGTGTTGACAGAGGTGGCTACACCTTC. Amino acid sequence: CAWSVDRGGYTF.